These 3 T cell receptor beta chains were sequenced from one sample in a study of cytomegalovirus exposure and HLA in healthy donors. With 60 Vbeta and 13 Jbeta primers, the PCR was carried out. TCRdb's copy holds only in-frame clones and misses some; the assay was immunoSEQ multiplex PCR. The sample consists of more than 85,000 clones, less than 70% of them appearing once. Sequencing input: PBMCs. The receptors here all came from a female donor in good health and CMV-seronegative.

The V and J genes are TRBV7-8 and TRBJ1-1; 7 bases agree with TRBD1. Germline V CDR1 and CDR2: SGHVS, FQNEAQ. There are 14 residues in the CDR3. V trimming: 5 bases; J trimming: 7 bases; junction bases outside the gene matches: 10. The CDR3 region has the DNA TGTGCCAGCAGCCCCCCCGACAGGGCGGTTGAAGCTTTCTTT. The encoded protein is CASSPPDRAVEAFF. The full variable domain, with the rest looked up from reference TRBV7-8 and TRBJ1-1, is GAGVSQSPRYKVAKRGQDVALRCDPISGHVSLFWYQQALGQGPEFLTYFQNEAQLDKSGLPSDRFFAERPEGSVSTLKIQRTQQEDSAVYLCASSPPDRAVEAFFGQGTRLTVV.

This chain connects TRBV19 to TRBJ1-5; D gene unclear. Looked up from germline, CDR1 is LNHDA and CDR2 is SQIVND (reference sequence). The CDR3 is made up of 13 amino acids. The V gene lost 6 bases and the J gene lost 4 bases, with 10 bases spanning the gap. This chain's CDR3 is CASRARGNQPQHF. As DNA, the CDR3 is TGTGCCAGTAGGGCAAGAGGTAATCAGCCCCAGCATTTT.

V usage is TRBV30 and J usage is TRBJ1-1; 7 bases map to TRBD1. Trimming removed 6 bases from V and 6 bases from J; junction bases left unmatched: 10. From germline, CDR1 is GTSNPN and CDR2 SVGIG (reference sequence). CDR3 length equals 13 residues. CDR3 sequence (DNA): TGTGCCTGCGGACAGGAAGGTGGGGCTGAAGCTTTCTTT. It is translated as CACGQEGGAEAFF.